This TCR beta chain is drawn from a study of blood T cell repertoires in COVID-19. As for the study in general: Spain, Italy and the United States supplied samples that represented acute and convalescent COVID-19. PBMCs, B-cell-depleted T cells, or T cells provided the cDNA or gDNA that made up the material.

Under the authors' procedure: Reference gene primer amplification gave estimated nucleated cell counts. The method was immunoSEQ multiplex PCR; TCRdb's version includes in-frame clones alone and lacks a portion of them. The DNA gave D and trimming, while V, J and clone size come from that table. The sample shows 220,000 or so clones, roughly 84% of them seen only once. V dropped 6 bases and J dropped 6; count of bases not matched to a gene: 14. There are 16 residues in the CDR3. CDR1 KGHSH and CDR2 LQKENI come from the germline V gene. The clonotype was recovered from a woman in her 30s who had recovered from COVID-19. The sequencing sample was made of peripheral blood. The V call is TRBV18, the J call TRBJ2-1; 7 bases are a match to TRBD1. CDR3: CASSQFAGTVSNEQFF. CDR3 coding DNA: TGTGCCAGCTCTCAATTCGCCGGGACAGTCTCCAATGAGCAGTTCTTC.